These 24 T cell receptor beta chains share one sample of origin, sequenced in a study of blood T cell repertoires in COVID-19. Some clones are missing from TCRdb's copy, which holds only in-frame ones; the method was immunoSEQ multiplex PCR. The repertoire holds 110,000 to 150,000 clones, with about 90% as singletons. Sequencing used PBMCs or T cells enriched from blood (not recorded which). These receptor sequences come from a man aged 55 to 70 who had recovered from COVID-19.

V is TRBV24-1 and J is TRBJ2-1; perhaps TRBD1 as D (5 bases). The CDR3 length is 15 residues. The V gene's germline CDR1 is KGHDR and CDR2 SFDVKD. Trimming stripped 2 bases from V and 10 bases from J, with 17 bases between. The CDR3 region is CATSDSGPGLEEQFF. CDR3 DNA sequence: TGTGCCACCAGTGATTCAGGGCCAGGGCTCGAAGAGCAGTTCTTC.

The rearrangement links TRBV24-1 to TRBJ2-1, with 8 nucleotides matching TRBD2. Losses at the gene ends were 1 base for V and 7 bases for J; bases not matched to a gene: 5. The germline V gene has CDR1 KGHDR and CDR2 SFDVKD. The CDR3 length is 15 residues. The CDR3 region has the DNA TGTGCCACCAGTGATTTCGGGGGGGCAGGGAATGAGCAGTTCTTC. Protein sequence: CATSDFGGAGNEQFF.

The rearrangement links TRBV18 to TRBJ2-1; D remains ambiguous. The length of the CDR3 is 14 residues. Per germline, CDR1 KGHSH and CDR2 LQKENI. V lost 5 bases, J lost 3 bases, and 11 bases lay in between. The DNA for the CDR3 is TGTGCCAGCTCATCCCTCCCGGTCTACAATGAGCAGTTCTTC. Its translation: CASSSLPVYNEQFF. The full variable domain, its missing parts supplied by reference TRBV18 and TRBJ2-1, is NAGVMQNPRHLVRRRGQEARLRCSPMKGHSHVYWYRQLPEEGLKFMVYLQKENIIDESGMPKERFSAEFPKEGPSILRIQQVVRGDSAAYFCASSSLPVYNEQFFGPGTRLTVL.

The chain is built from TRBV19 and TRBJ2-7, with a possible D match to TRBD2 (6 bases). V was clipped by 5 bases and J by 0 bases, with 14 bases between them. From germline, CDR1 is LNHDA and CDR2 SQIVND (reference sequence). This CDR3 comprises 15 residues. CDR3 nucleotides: TGTGCCAGTAGTTCCCGCGGGATCAGCTCCTACGAGCAGTACTTC. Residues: CASSSRGISSYEQYF.

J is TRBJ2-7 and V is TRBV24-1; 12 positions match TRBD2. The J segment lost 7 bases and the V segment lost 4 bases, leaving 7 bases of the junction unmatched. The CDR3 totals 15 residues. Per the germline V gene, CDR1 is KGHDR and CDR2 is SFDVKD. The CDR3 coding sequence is TGTGCCACCAGTGACCCGACTAGCGGGGGCCTGGAGCAGTACTTC. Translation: CATSDPTSGGLEQYF.

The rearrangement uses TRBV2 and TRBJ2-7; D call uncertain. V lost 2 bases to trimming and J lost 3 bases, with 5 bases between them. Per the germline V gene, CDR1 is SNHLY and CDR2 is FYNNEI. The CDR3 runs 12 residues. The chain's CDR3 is CASSEIIYEQYF. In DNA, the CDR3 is TGTGCCAGCAGTGAAATTATCTACGAGCAGTACTTC.

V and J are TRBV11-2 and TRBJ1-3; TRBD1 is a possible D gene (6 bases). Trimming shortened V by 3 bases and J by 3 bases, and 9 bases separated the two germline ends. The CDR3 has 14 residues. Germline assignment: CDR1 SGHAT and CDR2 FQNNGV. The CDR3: CASSFVTGGNTIYF. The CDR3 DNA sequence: TGTGCCAGCAGCTTTGTGACAGGTGGAAACACCATATATTTT.

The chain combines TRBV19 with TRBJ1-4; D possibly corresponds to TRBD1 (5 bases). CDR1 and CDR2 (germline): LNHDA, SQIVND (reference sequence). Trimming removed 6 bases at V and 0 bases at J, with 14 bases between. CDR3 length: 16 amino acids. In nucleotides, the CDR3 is TGTGCCAGTAGAGGAGGGGCCTTCGCAACTAATGAAAAACTGTTTTTT. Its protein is CASRGGAFATNEKLFF.

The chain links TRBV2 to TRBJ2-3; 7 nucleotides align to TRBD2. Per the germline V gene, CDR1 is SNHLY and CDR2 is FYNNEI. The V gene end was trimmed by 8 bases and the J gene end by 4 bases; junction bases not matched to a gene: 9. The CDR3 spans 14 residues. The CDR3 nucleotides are TGTGCCAGCCTCAAGCGTCTAGCGGCAGATACGCAGTATTTT. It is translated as CASLKRLAADTQYF. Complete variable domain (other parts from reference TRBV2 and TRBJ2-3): EPEVTQTPSHQVTQMGQEVILRCVPISNHLYFYWYRQILGQKVEFLVSFYNNEISEKSEIFDDQFSVERPDGSNFTLKIRSTKLEDSAMYFCASLKRLAADTQYFGPGTRLTVL.

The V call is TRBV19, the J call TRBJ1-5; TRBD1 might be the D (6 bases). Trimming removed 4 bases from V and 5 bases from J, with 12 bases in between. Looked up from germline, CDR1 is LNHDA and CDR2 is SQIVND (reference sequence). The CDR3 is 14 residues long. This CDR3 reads CASSTDRSYQPQHF. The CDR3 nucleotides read TGTGCCAGTAGTACCGACAGGAGTTATCAGCCCCAGCATTTT.

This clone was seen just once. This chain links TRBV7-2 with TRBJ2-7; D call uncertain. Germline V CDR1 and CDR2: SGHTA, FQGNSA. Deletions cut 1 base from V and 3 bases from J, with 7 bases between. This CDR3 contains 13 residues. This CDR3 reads CASSLDGFYEQYF. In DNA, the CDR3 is TGTGCCAGCAGCTTAGATGGCTTCTACGAGCAGTACTTC.

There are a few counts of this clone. The CDR3 loop reads CASSLRGGQPQHF. The CDR3 DNA reads TGTGCCAGCAGTTTACGCGGAGGGCAGCCCCAGCATTTT. The rearrangement uses TRBV28 and TRBJ1-5; no reliable D call. The CDR3 has 13 amino acids. Germline V CDR1 and CDR2: MDHEN, SYDVKM. The ends were cut back, 2 bases at V and 7 bases at J, with 9 bases in the middle.

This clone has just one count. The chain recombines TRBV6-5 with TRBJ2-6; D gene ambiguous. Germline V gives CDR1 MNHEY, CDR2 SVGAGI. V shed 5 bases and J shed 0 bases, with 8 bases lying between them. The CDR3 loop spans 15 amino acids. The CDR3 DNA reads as TGTGCCAGCAGTAAGCTGCACTCTGGGGCCAACGTCCTGACTTTC. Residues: CASSKLHSGANVLTF.

The CDR3 DNA reads TGTGCCACCAAACGCGGGACAGGGGTAAACACCATATATTTT. As protein: CATKRGTGVNTIYF. The chain recombines TRBV24-1 with TRBJ1-3, with 10 bases matching TRBD1. Germline V gene sequence: CDR1 KGHDR, CDR2 SFDVKD. V was clipped by 8 bases and J by 6 bases; unmatched bases: 6. The CDR3 extends over 14 amino acids.

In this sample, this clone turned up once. This chain's CDR3 is CASSSGGGDDEQFF. CDR3 DNA: TGTGCCAGCAGTTCGGGCGGGGGGGATGATGAGCAGTTCTTC. This rearrangement joins TRBV27 to TRBJ2-1, with 9 bases fitting TRBD2. Germline CDR1 reads MNHEY; CDR2 reads SMNVEV (reference sequence). This CDR3 comprises 14 residues. The J segment lost 8 bases and the V segment lost 4 bases, leaving 6 bases of the junction unmatched.

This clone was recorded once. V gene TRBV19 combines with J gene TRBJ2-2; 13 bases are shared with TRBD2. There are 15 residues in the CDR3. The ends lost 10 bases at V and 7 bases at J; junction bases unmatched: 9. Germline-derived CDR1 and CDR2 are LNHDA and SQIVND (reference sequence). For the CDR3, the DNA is TGTGCCATCCAACGGACTAGCGGGAGTCTCGGGGAGCTGTTTTTT. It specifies CAIQRTSGSLGELFF.

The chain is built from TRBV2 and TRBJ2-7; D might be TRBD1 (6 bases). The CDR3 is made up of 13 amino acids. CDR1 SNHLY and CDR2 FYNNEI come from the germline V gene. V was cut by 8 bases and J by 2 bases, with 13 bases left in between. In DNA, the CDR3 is TGTGCCAGCGGAAGGGACAATCCCTACGAGCAGTACTTC. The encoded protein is CASGRDNPYEQYF. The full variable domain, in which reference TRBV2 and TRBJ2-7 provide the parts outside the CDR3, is EPEVTQTPSHQVTQMGQEVILRCVPISNHLYFYWYRQILGQKVEFLVSFYNNEISEKSEIFDDQFSVERPDGSNFTLKIRSTKLEDSAMYFCASGRDNPYEQYFGPGTRLTVT.

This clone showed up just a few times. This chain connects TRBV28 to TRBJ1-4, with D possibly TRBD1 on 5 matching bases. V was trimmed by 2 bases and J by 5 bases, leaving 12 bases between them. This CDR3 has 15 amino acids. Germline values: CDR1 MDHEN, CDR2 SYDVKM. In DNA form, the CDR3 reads TGTGCCAGCAGTTTAGTTGACAGAGGAAATGAAAAACTGTTTTTT. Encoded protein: CASSLVDRGNEKLFF.

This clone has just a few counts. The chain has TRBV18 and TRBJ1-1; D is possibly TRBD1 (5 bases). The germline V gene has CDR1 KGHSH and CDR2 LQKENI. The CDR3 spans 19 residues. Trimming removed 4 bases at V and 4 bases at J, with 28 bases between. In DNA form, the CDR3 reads TGTGCCAGCTCACGGGGCCCACCGGCGGAGGGGTGGGCTGGCACTGAAGCTTTCTTT. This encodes CASSRGPPAEGWAGTEAFF.

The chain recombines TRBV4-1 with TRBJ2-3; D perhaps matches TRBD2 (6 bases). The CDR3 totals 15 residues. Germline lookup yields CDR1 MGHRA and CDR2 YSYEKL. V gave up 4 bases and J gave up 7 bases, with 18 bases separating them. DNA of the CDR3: TGCGCCAGCAGCCTCCTACGGGGGACCGACTATACGCAGTATTTT. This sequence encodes CASSLLRGTDYTQYF.

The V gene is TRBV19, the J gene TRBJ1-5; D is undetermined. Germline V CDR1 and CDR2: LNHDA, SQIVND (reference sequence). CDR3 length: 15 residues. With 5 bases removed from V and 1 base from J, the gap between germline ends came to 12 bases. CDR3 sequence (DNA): TGTGCCAGTAGTCCCGGACTGAGGAGCAATCAGCCCCAGCATTTT. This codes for CASSPGLRSNQPQHF.

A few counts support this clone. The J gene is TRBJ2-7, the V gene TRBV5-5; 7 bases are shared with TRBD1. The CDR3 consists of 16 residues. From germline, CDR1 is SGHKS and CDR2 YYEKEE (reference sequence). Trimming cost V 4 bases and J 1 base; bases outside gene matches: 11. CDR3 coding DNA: TGTGCCAGCAGCCGAAATTCCGGGACAGCGTCCTACGAGCAGTACTTC. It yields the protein CASSRNSGTASYEQYF.

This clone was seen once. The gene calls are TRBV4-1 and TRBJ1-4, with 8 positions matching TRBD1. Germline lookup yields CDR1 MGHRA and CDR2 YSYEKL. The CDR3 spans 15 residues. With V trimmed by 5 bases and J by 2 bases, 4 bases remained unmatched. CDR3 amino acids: CASSVWTGTNEKLFF. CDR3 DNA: TGCGCCAGCAGCGTGTGGACAGGGACTAATGAAAAACTGTTTTTT.

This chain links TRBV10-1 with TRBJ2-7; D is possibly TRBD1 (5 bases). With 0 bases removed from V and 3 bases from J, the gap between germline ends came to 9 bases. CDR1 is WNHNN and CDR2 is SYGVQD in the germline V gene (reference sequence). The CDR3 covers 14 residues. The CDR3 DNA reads TGCGCCAGCAGTGAGTCGACAGAAATCTACGAGCAGTACTTC. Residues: CASSESTEIYEQYF.